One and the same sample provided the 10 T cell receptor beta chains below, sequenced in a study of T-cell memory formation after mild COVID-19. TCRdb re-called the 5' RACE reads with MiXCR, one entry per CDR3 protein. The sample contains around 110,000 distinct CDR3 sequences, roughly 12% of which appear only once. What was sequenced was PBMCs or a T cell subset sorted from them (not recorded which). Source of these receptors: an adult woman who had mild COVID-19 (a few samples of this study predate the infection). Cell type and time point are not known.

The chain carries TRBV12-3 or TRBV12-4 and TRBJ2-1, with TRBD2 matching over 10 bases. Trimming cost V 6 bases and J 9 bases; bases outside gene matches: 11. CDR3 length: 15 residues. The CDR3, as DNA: TGTGCCAGCAGCCCAGCCCCTAGCGGGAGTGTTGAGCAGTTCTTC. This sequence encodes CASSPAPSGSVEQFF.

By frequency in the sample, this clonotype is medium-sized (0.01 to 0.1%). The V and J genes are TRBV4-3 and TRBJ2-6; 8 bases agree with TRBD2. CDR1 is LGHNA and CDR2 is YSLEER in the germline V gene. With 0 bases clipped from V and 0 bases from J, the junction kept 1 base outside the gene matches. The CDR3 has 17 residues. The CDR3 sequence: CASSQDGTSSGANVLTF. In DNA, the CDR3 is TGCGCCAGCAGCCAAGATGGGACTAGCTCTGGGGCCAACGTCCTGACTTTC.

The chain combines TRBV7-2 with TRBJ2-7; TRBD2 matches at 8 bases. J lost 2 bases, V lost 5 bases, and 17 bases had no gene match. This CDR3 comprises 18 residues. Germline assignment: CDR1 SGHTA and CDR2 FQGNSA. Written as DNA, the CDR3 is TGTGCCAGCAGCCTTAGCCGGATTTTCACTAGCGGAACCTACGAGCAGTACTTC. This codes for CASSLSRIFTSGTYEQYF.

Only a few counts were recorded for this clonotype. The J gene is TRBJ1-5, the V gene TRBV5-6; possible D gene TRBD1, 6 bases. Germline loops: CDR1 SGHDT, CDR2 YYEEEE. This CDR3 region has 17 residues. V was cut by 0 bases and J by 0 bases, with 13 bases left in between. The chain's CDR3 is CASSLAAGEYSNQPQHF. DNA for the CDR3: TGTGCCAGCAGCTTGGCGGCAGGGGAATATAGCAATCAGCCCCAGCATTTT.

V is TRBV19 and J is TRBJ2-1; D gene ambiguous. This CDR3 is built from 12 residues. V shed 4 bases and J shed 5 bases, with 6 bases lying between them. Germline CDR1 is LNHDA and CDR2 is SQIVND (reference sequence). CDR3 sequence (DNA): TGTGCCAGTAGTAGCTCTCACAATGAGCAGTTCTTC. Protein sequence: CASSSSHNEQFF.

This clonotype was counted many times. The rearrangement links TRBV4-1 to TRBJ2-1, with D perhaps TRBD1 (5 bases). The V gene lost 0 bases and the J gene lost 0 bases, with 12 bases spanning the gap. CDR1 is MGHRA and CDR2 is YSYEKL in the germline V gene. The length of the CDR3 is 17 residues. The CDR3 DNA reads TGCGCCAGCAGCCAAGAAGGGGCCCCGAGCTCCTACAATGAGCAGTTCTTC. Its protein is CASSQEGAPSSYNEQFF.

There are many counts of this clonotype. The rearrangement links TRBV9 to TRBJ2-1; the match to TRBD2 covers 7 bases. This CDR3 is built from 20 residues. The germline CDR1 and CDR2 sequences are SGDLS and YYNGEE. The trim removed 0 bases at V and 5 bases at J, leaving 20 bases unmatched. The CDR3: CASSVGGEGTILKRHNEQFF. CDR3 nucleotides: TGTGCCAGCAGCGTAGGAGGAGAGGGGACTATCTTGAAGAGGCACAATGAGCAGTTCTTC. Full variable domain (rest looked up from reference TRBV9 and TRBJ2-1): DSGVTQTPKHLITATGQRVTLRCSPRSGDLSVYWYQQSLDQGLQFLIQYYNGEERAKGNILERFSAQQFPDLHSELNLSSLELGDSALYFCASSVGGEGTILKRHNEQFFGPGTRLTVL.

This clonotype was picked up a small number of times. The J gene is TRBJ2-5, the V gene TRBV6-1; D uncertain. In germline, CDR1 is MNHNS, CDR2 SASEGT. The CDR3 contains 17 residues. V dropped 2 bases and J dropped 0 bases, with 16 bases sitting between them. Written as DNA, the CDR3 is TGTGCCAGCAGTGAAACCCCGCCTGGCAGCTACCAAGAGACCCAGTACTTC. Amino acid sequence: CASSETPPGSYQETQYF.

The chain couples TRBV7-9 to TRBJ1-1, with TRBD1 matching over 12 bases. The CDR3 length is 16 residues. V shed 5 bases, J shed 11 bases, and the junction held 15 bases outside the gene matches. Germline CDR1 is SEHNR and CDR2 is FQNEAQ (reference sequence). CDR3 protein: CASSPPPGTGGIGAFF. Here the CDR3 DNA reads TGTGCCAGCAGCCCTCCCCCCGGGACAGGGGGCATTGGGGCTTTCTTT.

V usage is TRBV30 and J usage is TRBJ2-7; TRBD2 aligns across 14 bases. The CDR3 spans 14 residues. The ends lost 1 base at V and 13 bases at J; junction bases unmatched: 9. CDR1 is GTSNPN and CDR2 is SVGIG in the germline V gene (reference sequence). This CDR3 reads CAWSGRLAGGPVYF. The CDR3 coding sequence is TGTGCCTGGAGTGGCCGACTAGCGGGAGGGCCGGTTTACTTC.